This T cell receptor (beta chain) was documented in a study of blood T cell repertoires in COVID-19. Method: immunoSEQ multiplex PCR; TCRdb's copy keeps in-frame clones and lacks some. The top ten clones hold approximately 4.3% of a sample with about 250,000 clones, around nine tenths of them seen once. Germline V gene sequence: CDR1 KGHSH, CDR2 LQKENI. V shed 9 bases and J shed 4 bases, with 16 bases lying between them. This CDR3 spans 14 amino acids. The sample was PBMCs or T cells enriched from blood (not recorded which). The TCR sequence derives from a woman in her twenties or thirties with acute COVID-19. This chain connects TRBV18 to TRBJ1-5; no clear D gene. CDR3 amino acids: CASSVQRENQPQHF. CDR3 nucleotide sequence: TGTGCCAGTTCGGTACAGAGGGAGAATCAGCCCCAGCATTTT.